These 2 T cell receptor beta chains were all obtained from the same sample, sequenced in a study of long-term antiretroviral therapy in people with HIV. Assay version v3.0 of immunoSEQ was used, and it was run at survey level. Assay used: immunoSEQ multiplex PCR; TCRdb lists only in-frame clones, some missing. This table has about 31,000 clones, roughly 80% appearing once. Specimen: unsorted PBMCs, collected 1.9 years after starting antiretroviral therapy. Receptor source: a man between 18 and 35 years old with HIV.

CDR3 in DNA: TGTGCCAGCAGCCCTAACGGGGGGCGCAGAGATACGCAGTATTTT. Protein: CASSPNGGRRDTQYF. The chain is built from TRBV7-3 and TRBJ2-3, with D maybe TRBD2 (7 bases). The germline V and J ends were trimmed by 5 bases and 5 bases, with 17 bases remaining between them. Germline loops: CDR1 SGHTA, CDR2 FQGTGA. The CDR3 is 15 residues long.

The rearrangement joins TRBV10-3 to TRBJ2-1, with D possibly being TRBD1 or TRBD2 (5 bases each). The CDR3 extends over 13 amino acids. Trimming shortened V by 6 bases and J by 10 bases, and 16 bases separated the two germline ends. Germline CDR1 and CDR2: ENHRY and SYGVKD. CDR3 in amino acids: CAISRDLIMEQFF. In nucleotides, the CDR3 is TGTGCCATCAGCCGGGACCTCATAATGGAGCAGTTCTTC.